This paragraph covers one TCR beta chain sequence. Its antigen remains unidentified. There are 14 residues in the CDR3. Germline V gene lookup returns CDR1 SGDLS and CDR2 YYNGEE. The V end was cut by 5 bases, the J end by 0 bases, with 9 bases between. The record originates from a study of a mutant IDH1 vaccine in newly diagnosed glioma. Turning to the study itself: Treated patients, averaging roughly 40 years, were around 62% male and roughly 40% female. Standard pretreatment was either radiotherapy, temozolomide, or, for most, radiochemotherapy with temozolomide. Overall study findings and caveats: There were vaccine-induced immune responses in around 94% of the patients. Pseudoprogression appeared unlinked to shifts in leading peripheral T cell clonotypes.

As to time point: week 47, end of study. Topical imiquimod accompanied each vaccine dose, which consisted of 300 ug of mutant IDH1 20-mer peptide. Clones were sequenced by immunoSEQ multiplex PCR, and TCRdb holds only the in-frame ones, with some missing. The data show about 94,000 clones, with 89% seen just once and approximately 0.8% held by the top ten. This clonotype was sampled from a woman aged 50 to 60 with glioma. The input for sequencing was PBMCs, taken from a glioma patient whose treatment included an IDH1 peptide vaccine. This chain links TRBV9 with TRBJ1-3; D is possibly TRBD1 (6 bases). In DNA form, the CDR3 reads TGTGCCAGCAGTGGACAGATCTCTGGAAACACCATATATTTT. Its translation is CASSGQISGNTIYF.